This record concerns one T cell receptor (beta chain) sequence. These data belong to a study of blood T cell repertoires in COVID-19. Original analysis: Reference gene primers were amplified, and this amplification served to estimate nucleated cell counts. Data came from immunoSEQ multiplex PCR; TCRdb stores just in-frame clones and leaves some out. That table is the source of V, J and clone size, and D and trimming were worked out from the DNA. The repertoire holds more than 300,000 clones, with about 90% as singletons. Per the germline V gene, CDR1 is DFQATT and CDR2 is SNEGSKA (reference sequence). CDR3 length equals 11 residues. The V end lost 1 base, the J end lost 4 bases, and 5 bases lay between the germline ends. Individuals drawn from 24 US areas were about 18 to 95 years old. Clinical history reported by participants formed the basis on which cohorts were assigned. Two consecutive negative NP/OP PCR tests, clearance, or resolved symptoms defined Cohort 3 recovery.

The chain links TRBV20-1 to TRBJ2-7, with D unclear. Sequencing used PBMCs or T cells enriched from blood (not recorded which). The receptor was derived from a woman aged 25 to 45 who had recovered from COVID-19. CDR3 DNA sequence: TGCAGTGCTAGAGTCCAGTACGAGCAGTACTTC. Translated, it gives CSARVQYEQYF.